Sequencing of this T cell receptor (beta chain) was carried out in a study of blood T cell repertoires in COVID-19. About the research overall: Samples representing acute and convalescent COVID-19 were sourced from the United States, Italy and Spain.

The age range of participants was roughly 18 to 90 years, with residence in 20 to 25 US areas. In the original processing: For nucleated cells, counts were estimated from reference gene primer amplification. The protocol was immunoSEQ multiplex PCR, while the TCRdb copy is restricted to in-frame clones and leaves out a portion. For V, J and clone size, that table is used; D and trimming come from the DNA. The table records hundreds of thousands of clones, around 90% of them present only once. V gave up 3 bases and J gave up 7 bases, with 18 bases separating them. This CDR3 has 15 amino acids. The V gene's germline CDR1 is MGHRA and CDR2 YSYEKL.

The source is a woman between 40 and 50 years old with acute COVID-19. The chain carries TRBV4-1 and TRBJ1-2; D not certain. The sequenced sample consisted of PBMCs or T cells enriched from blood (not recorded which). The CDR3 coding sequence is TGCGCCAGCAGCCAGGGAGAAGGTCTCCCCTCTGGCTACACCTTC. This gives the protein CASSQGEGLPSGYTF.